Each of the 3 T cell receptor beta chains below was sequenced from the same sample in a study of early T cells in non-severe SARS-CoV-2 infection. TCRdb reprocessed the 5' RACE reads via MiXCR and lists one record per CDR3 protein. The data contain about 60,000 distinct CDR3 sequences, 18% of them singletons. This specimen consisted of whole blood, obtained at baseline. The receptors here all came from an adult who was a healthcare worker with PCR-confirmed SARS-CoV-2 infection or an uninfected control (not recorded which).

The chain joins TRBV7-2 to TRBJ1-2; the match to TRBD1 covers 8 bases. The trim removed 4 bases at V and 4 bases at J, leaving 5 bases unmatched. This CDR3 comprises 14 residues. Germline V gene data show CDR1 as SGHTA and CDR2 as FQGNSA. The CDR3 reads CASSWGQASYGYTF. CDR3 DNA sequence: TGTGCCAGCAGCTGGGGACAGGCTAGCTATGGCTACACCTTC.

This clonotype was recorded at least ten times. The rearrangement joins TRBV21-1 to TRBJ1-1; TRBD1 is the table's D call, not checked against the DNA. TRBV21-1 corresponds to a pseudogene. The CDR3 runs 14 residues. CDR3 protein: CASSKTGKGTEAFF. The DNA of the CDR3 is TGTGCCAGCAGCAAGACAGGGAAAGGCACTGAAGCTTTCTTT.

This clonotype was seen ten or more times. V gene TRBV7-9 combines with J gene TRBJ2-6; TRBD1 aligns across 10 bases. The CDR3 runs 18 residues. Looked up from germline, CDR1 is SEHNR and CDR2 is FQNEAQ (reference sequence). V gave up 4 bases and J gave up 1 base; unmatched junction bases: 7. CDR3 loop: CASSSRTGGVSGANVLTF. The CDR3 DNA sequence: TGTGCCAGCAGCTCACGGACAGGGGGAGTTTCTGGGGCCAACGTCCTGACTTTC.